The 21 T cell receptor beta chains listed next were all sequenced from one sample in a study of PD-1 blockade in classical Hodgkin lymphoma. Clones were read by immunoSEQ multiplex PCR, and TCRdb kept only the in-frame ones, dropping some. The data contain more than 40,000 clones, roughly two thirds of them singletons. This sample's time point: cycle 4 day 1 (C4D1), after 5 to 7 weeks of nivolumab. After autologous stem cell transplantation all patients relapsed, and prior brentuximab vedotin exposure differed between cohorts. Material: peripheral blood mononuclear cells (PBMCs), obtained before the fourth cycle of nivolumab. These receptors came from a human donor with classical Hodgkin lymphoma.

This chain joins TRBV15 and TRBJ2-2; 12 positions match TRBD2. V dropped 5 bases and J dropped 0; count of bases not matched to a gene: 4. The CDR3 has 17 residues. In germline, CDR1 is LNHNV, CDR2 YYDKDF (reference sequence). CDR3 protein: CATSDGLAGTNTGELFF. Written as DNA, the CDR3 is TGTGCCACCAGCGATGGACTAGCGGGAACGAACACCGGGGAGCTGTTTTTT.

This clone has a handful of counts. The CDR3 bases are TGTGCCAGCAGTGAGGGTGACTACGAGCAGTACTTC. Its protein is CASSEGDYEQYF. This rearrangement joins TRBV2 to TRBJ2-7, with unresolved D. This CDR3 contains 12 residues. Trimming left V 3 bases short and J 3 bases short, with 6 bases between. Per the germline V gene, CDR1 is SNHLY and CDR2 is FYNNEI.

The genes are TRBV19 and TRBJ1-6; D ambiguous. This CDR3 comprises 16 residues. CDR1 and CDR2 (germline): LNHDA, SQIVND (reference sequence). The V gene lost 4 bases and the J gene lost 2 bases, with 12 bases spanning the gap. The CDR3 region is CASSNSQAAYNSPLHF. The CDR3 coding sequence is TGTGCCAGTAGTAATTCCCAGGCCGCCTATAATTCACCCCTCCACTTT.

V gene TRBV30 combines with J gene TRBJ1-5, with 9 bases matching TRBD1. This CDR3 has 12 residues. The V gene's germline CDR1 is GTSNPN and CDR2 SVGIG (reference sequence). The trim removed 5 bases at V and 6 bases at J, leaving 2 bases unmatched. As DNA, the CDR3 is TGTGCCTGGGGACAGGGGATTCAGCCCCAGCATTTT. It translates to CAWGQGIQPQHF. The full variable domain, its missing parts supplied by reference TRBV30 and TRBJ1-5, is SQTIHQWPATLVQPVGSPLSLECTVEGTSNPNLYWYRQAAGRGLQLLFYSVGIGQISSEVPQNLSASRPQDRQFILSSKKLLLSDSGFYLCAWGQGIQPQHFGDGTRLSIL.

CDR3 protein: CASSLTDTNTGELFF. CDR3 nucleotide sequence: TGTGCCAGCAGCTTAACAGATACGAACACCGGGGAGCTGTTTTTT. This rearrangement joins TRBV7-9 to TRBJ2-2; D is undetermined. CDR1 SEHNR and CDR2 FQNEAQ come from the germline V gene (reference sequence). V was cut by 2 bases and J by 0 bases, with 7 bases left in between. The CDR3 runs 15 residues.

The genes are TRBV6-4 and TRBJ2-7; 7 bases map to TRBD2. V shed 4 bases and J 4 bases; nucleotides not matched to a gene: 4. The CDR3 extends over 13 amino acids. Per the germline V gene, CDR1 is MRHNA and CDR2 is SNTAGT. CDR3 in DNA: TGTGCCAGCAGTGTCAGGGAGGGATACGAGCAGTACTTC. It encodes CASSVREGYEQYF.

Comments on this clone: The junction does not match germline at one end; this may be a read error. The chain employs TRBV7-9 and TRBJ2-1; 12 nucleotides agree with TRBD2. The CDR3 is 14 residues long. Germline loops: CDR1 SEHNR, CDR2 FQNEAQ (reference sequence). The CDR3 here is CASSLAGGYNEQFF. The DNA for the CDR3 is TGTGCCAGCAGCCTAGCGGGGGGGTACAATGAGCAGTTCTTC.

The chain uses TRBV29-1 and TRBJ1-2; TRBD1 agrees at 8 bases. Germline loops: CDR1 SQVTM, CDR2 ANQGSEA. The CDR3 loop spans 15 amino acids. V trimming: 0 bases; J trimming: 3 bases; junction bases outside the gene matches: 6. The CDR3 protein is CSVEDRRGQDYGYTF. The CDR3 region has the DNA TGCAGCGTTGAAGATCGCAGGGGGCAGGACTATGGCTACACCTTC.

This clone came up once. The V call is TRBV28, the J call TRBJ2-5; 9 bases line up with TRBD1. The ends lost 2 bases at V and 5 bases at J; junction bases unmatched: 9. This CDR3 is 16 amino acids long. The germline V gene encodes CDR1 MDHEN and CDR2 SYDVKM. The CDR3 DNA reads TGTGCCAGCAGTTTAAGGGACAGGGAACTTCCGGAGACCCAGTACTTC. Its protein is CASSLRDRELPETQYF.

This chain joins TRBV27 and TRBJ1-6, with a weak D call TRBD1 (5 bases). The V end lost 5 bases, the J end lost 4 bases, and 21 bases lay between the germline ends. This CDR3 region has 18 residues. Germline lookup yields CDR1 MNHEY and CDR2 SMNVEV (reference sequence). CDR3 sequence reads: CASSPHFPDSNYNSPLHF. CDR3 DNA: TGTGCCAGCAGTCCACACTTTCCCGACAGTAATTATAATTCACCCCTCCACTTT.

V and J are TRBV28 and TRBJ2-1; perhaps TRBD1 as D (5 bases). V lost 2 bases and J lost 0, with 8 bases in between. The CDR3 consists of 15 residues. Germline V gene data show CDR1 as MDHEN and CDR2 as SYDVKM. This CDR3 is CASSLKTVSYNEQFF. CDR3 DNA sequence: TGTGCCAGCAGTTTAAAGACAGTCTCCTACAATGAGCAGTTCTTC. Based on the CDR3 plus reference TRBV28 and TRBJ2-1, the full variable domain is DVKVTQSSRYLVKRTGEKVFLECVQDMDHENMFWYRQDPGLGLRLIYFSYDVKMKEKGDIPEGYSVSREKKERFSLILESASTNQTSMYLCASSLKTVSYNEQFFGPGTRLTVL.

This chain uses TRBV5-6 with TRBJ2-2; D perhaps matches TRBD1 (5 bases). Trimming removed 1 base from V and 8 bases from J, with 6 bases in between. Germline V gives CDR1 SGHDT, CDR2 YYEEEE. The CDR3 length is 12 residues. The DNA of the CDR3 is TGTGCCAGCAGCTTGCGACAGGGGGAGCTGTTTTTT. Its translation is CASSLRQGELFF.

This clone was seen a single time. V gene TRBV30 combines with J gene TRBJ2-3; TRBD2 aligns across 7 bases. Germline loops: CDR1 GTSNPN, CDR2 SVGIG (reference sequence). The V and J ends lost 5 bases and 2 bases, in that order; junction bases with no gene match: 13. This CDR3 has 16 residues. The chain's CDR3 is CAWVKFGGTITDTQYF. The CDR3 DNA is TGTGCCTGGGTAAAATTCGGGGGGACGATCACAGATACGCAGTATTTT.

This clone qualifies as medium-sized. V usage is TRBV5-4 and J usage is TRBJ1-1; D is undetermined. CDR3 length: 13 amino acids. V dropped 4 bases and J dropped 3 bases, with 10 bases sitting between them. Germline values: CDR1 SGHNT, CDR2 YYREEE (reference sequence). The CDR3 coding sequence is TGTGCCAGCAGCGCAGGTACAGACACTGAAGCTTTCTTT. It encodes CASSAGTDTEAFF.

V and J are TRBV4-3 and TRBJ1-5; D is perhaps TRBD1 (6 bases). The CDR3 has 14 amino acids. V was trimmed by 0 bases and J by 7 bases, leaving 10 bases between them. The germline V gene encodes CDR1 LGHNA and CDR2 YSLEER. The CDR3 is CASSQEGGAQPQHF. CDR3 in DNA: TGCGCCAGCAGCCAAGAGGGGGGCGCGCAGCCCCAGCATTTT.

This clone was observed a few times. The gene calls are TRBV7-2 and TRBJ2-2, with TRBD1 identical over 10 bases. The CDR3 has 16 amino acids. V shed 2 bases and J 7 bases; nucleotides not matched to a gene: 7. Germline V gene data show CDR1 as SGHTA and CDR2 as FQGNSA. Here the CDR3 reads CASSLWGQGTDGELFF. For the CDR3, the DNA is TGTGCCAGCAGCTTATGGGGACAGGGGACCGACGGGGAGCTGTTTTTT.

The chain carries TRBV2 and TRBJ1-2; TRBD1 aligns across 7 bases. This CDR3 is built from 17 residues. V was pared by 0 bases and J by 6 bases, with 13 bases of the junction left unmatched. CDR1 SNHLY and CDR2 FYNNEI come from the germline V gene. The CDR3 loop is CASSEAEAGGFRNGYTF. Written as DNA, the CDR3 is TGTGCCAGCAGTGAAGCGGAGGCAGGGGGATTCCGGAATGGCTACACCTTC.

The count of this clone is one. The genes are TRBV5-4 and TRBJ2-7; D is perhaps TRBD1 or TRBD2 (5 bases each). The CDR3 totals 12 residues. Trimming pared 4 bases from V and 4 bases from J, leaving 9 bases between. Germline V gives CDR1 SGHNT, CDR2 YYREEE (reference sequence). CDR3 region: CASSVEGYEQYF. The CDR3 DNA is TGTGCCAGCAGCGTCGAGGGGTACGAGCAGTACTTC.

In nucleotides, the CDR3 is TGTGCCAGCAGCGTTGGTGGAGACAATGAGCAGTTCTTC. Translated: CASSVGGDNEQFF. The chain carries TRBV9 and TRBJ2-1, with no clear D. The CDR3 covers 13 residues. With 2 bases removed from V and 5 bases from J, the gap between germline ends came to 8 bases. Germline CDR1 SGDLS, CDR2 YYNGEE.

The rearrangement uses TRBV5-1 and TRBJ1-3; tentatively, D is TRBD1 (6 bases). Per the germline V gene, CDR1 is SGHRS and CDR2 is YFSETQ. CDR3 length equals 15 residues. Trimming pared 1 base from V and 1 base from J, leaving 9 bases between. The CDR3 sequence is CASSLNTGSGNTIYF. CDR3 in DNA: TGCGCCAGCAGCTTGAATACAGGGTCTGGAAACACCATATATTTT. Looking up the rest from reference TRBV5-1 and TRBJ1-3 gives the full variable domain: KAGVTQTPRYLIKTRGQQVTLSCSPISGHRSVSWYQQTPGQGLQFLFEYFSETQRNKGNFPGRFSGRQFSNSRSEMNVSTLELGDSALYLCASSLNTGSGNTIYFGEGSWLTVV.

Here the CDR3 reads CASSLTGGLSSYEQYF. Written as DNA, the CDR3 is TGTGCCAGCAGTTTAACAGGGGGACTGAGCTCCTACGAGCAGTACTTC. This chain joins TRBV27 and TRBJ2-7, with 8 bases identical to TRBD1. V was pared by 2 bases and J by 0 bases, with 6 bases of the junction left unmatched. Germline lookup yields CDR1 MNHEY and CDR2 SMNVEV (reference sequence). This CDR3 spans 16 amino acids.